This TCR beta chain was sequenced for a study of blood T cell repertoires in COVID-19. Everyone who took part was roughly 18 to 89 years old, and they came from 20 to 25 US areas. Assignment of participants to cohorts was predicated upon participant-reported clinical history. Recovered participants had two consecutive negative NP/OP PCR tests, healthcare professional clearance, or symptom resolution. Sequencing used immunoSEQ multiplex PCR; TCRdb keeps in-frame clones, though not all of them. The table has about 370,000 clones, 80% to 90% seen once. CDR3 length equals 15 residues. Germline trimming cut 0 bases from V and 6 bases from J; bases unmatched to any gene: 7. Germline V gene sequence: CDR1 ENHRY, CDR2 SYGVKD.

Sequencing used PBMCs or T cells enriched from blood (not recorded which). The receptor's source is a young man who had recovered from COVID-19. The rearrangement joins TRBV10-3 to TRBJ1-2; 7 bases match TRBD1. The CDR3 protein is CAISESKKGADGYTF. DNA of the CDR3: TGTGCCATCAGTGAGTCTAAAAAGGGGGCAGATGGCTACACCTTC.